The T cell receptor beta chain under discussion was sequenced for a study of shared clonotypes between healthy human individuals. Study results and caveats: Sharing across four donors was highest in naive CD4 (roughly 5%) and lowest in memory CD8 (roughly 0.4%). Inspection by rarefaction showed sorted-subset sequencing to be incomplete despite large depth. Relative to their counterparts shared across all four donors, non-shared clonotypes exhibited diminished generation probabilities.

Comments on this clone: Its antigen remains unidentified.

With 3 bases removed from V and 2 bases from J, the gap between germline ends came to 11 bases. The CDR3 is 14 residues long. Germline V lookup: CDR1 MNHNS, CDR2 SASEGT. Each sorted subset replicate got 200 ng genomic DNA, 30,000 or so genomes. Sequenced by immunoSEQ multiplex PCR; TCRdb stores in-frame clones only, minus some. The sample yields about 1 million clones, 78% seen once. J is TRBJ2-7 and V is TRBV6-1; possible D gene TRBD1, 5 bases. The source is a man aged 18-30 years in good health. Some clones in this sample may be carry-over from other donors' samples. Sequenced material: memory CD4+ T cells from PBMCs. Stated subset: CD45RA-negative fraction. CDR3 coding DNA: TGTGCCAGCAGTGATAGGGCAGGGACCTACGAGCAGTACTTC. Its translation is CASSDRAGTYEQYF.